This T cell receptor beta chain was recorded in a study of T-cell reconstitution after alpha-beta-depleted transplantation in children. Study-wide findings and caveats: From newly produced T cells came most of the T-cell counts and diversity one year after transplant. In some patients, recipient T cells and intrathymic progenitors surviving conditioning explained high day-60 diversity. Approximately two months post-transplant, alpha-beta T cells reportedly originated from several hundred expanded graft clones.

The table lists this clonotype with a few counts. Antigen unknown. A library of TCRbeta sequences, prepared with unique molecular identifiers, was generated. TCRdb used MiXCR to reprocess the PCR reads, holding one entry per CDR3 protein. The table shows around 450,000 distinct CDR3 sequences, with 43% occurring only once. Trimming left V 0 bases short and J 5 bases short, with 5 bases between. The germline gives CDR1 SEHNR, CDR2 FQNEAQ (reference sequence). This CDR3 comprises 13 residues. V and J are TRBV7-9 and TRBJ1-5; D is ambiguous. The sample was PBMCs, taken before TCRalphabeta/CD19-depleted stem cell transplant. The receptor was isolated from a girl aged 2-10 years with aplastic anemia, due to receive a stem cell transplant. The CDR3 region has the DNA TGTGCCAGCAGCTTAGCCTCCCATCAGCCCCAGCATTTT. This codes for CASSLASHQPQHF.